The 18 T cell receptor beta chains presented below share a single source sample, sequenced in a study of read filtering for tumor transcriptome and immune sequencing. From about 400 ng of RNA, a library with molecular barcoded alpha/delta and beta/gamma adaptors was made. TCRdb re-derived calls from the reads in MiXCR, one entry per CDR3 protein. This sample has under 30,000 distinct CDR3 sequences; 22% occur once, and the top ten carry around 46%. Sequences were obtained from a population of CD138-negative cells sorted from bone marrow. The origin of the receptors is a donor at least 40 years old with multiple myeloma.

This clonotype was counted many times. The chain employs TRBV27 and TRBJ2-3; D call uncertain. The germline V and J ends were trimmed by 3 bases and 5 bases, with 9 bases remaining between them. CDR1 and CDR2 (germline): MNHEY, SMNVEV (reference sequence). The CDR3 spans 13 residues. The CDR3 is CASSLPWGDTQYF. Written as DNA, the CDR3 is TGTGCCAGCAGTTTGCCTTGGGGAGATACGCAGTATTTT.

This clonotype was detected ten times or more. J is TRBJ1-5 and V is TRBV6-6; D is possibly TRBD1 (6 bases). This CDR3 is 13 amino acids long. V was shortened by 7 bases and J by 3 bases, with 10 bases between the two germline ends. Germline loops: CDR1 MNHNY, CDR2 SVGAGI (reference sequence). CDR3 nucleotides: TGTGCCAGCATGACAGGTTACAATCAGCCCCAGCATTTT. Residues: CASMTGYNQPQHF.

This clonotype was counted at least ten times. The CDR3 DNA is TGTGCCAGCAGCGGGGTTGGCATGGGGGATTTTTATAATTCACCCCTCCACTTT. Translating gives CASSGVGMGDFYNSPLHF. V and J are TRBV7-2 and TRBJ1-6, with D tentatively TRBD1 (5 bases). The CDR3 runs to 18 residues. Germline V gene lookup returns CDR1 SGHTA and CDR2 FQGNSA. Deletions cut 5 bases from V and 4 bases from J, with 21 bases between. The variable domain in full, completed from reference TRBV7-2 and TRBJ1-6, reads GAGVSQSPSNKVTEKGKDVELRCDPISGHTALYWYRQSLGQGLEFLIYFQGNSAPDKSGLPSDRFSAERTGGSVSTLTIQRTQQEDSAVYLCASSGVGMGDFYNSPLHFGNGTRLTVT.

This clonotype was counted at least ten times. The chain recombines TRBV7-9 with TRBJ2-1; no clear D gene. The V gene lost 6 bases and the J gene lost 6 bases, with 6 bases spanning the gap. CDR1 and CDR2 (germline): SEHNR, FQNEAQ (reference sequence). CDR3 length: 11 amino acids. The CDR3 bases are TGTGCCAGCAGTCCTAGCAATGAGCAGTTCTTC. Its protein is CASSPSNEQFF.

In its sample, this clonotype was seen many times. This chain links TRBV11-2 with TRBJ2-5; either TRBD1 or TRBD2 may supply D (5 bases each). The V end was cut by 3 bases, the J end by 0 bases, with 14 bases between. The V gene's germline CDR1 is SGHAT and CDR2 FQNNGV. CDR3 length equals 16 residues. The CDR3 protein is CASSFGTWGNQETQYF. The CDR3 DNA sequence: TGTGCCAGCAGCTTTGGGACGTGGGGGAACCAAGAGACCCAGTACTTC.

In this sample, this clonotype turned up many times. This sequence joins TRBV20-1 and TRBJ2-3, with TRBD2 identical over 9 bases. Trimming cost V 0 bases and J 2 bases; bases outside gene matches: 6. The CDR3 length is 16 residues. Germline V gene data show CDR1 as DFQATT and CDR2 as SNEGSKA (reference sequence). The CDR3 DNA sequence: TGCAGTGCTAGAGATCGGATAGCGGGGGTCACAGATACGCAGTATTTT. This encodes CSARDRIAGVTDTQYF.

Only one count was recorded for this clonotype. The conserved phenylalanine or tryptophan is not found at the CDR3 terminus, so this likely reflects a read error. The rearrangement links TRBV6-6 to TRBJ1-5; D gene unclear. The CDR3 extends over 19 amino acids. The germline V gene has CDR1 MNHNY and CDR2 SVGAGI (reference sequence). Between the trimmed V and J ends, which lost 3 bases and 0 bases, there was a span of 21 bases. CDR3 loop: CASSYSGGPSDYSNQPQHS. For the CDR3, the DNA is TGTGCCAGCAGTTATTCGGGAGGCCCGTCAGATTATAGCAATCAGCCCCAGCATTCT.

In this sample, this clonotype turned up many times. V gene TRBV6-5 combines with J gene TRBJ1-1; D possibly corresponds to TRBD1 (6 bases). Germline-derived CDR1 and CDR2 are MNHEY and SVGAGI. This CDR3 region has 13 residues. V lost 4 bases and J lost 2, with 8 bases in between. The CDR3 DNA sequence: TGTGCCAGCAGTTGGGACATCAACACTGAAGCTTTCTTT. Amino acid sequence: CASSWDINTEAFF.

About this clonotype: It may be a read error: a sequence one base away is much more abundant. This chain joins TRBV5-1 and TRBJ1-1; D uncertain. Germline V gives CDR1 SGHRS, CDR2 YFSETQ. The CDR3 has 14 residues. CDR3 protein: CASSLKGLNTEAYF. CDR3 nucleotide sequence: TGCGCCAGCAGCTTGAAGGGTTTGAACACTGAAGCTTACTTT.

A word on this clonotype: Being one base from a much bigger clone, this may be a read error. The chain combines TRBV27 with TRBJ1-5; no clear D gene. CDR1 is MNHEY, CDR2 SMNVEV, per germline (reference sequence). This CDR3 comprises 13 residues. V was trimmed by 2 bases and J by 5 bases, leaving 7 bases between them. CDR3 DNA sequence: TGTGCCAGCAGTTTAATGTGGGATCAGCCCCAGCATTTT. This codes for CASSLMWDQPQHF.

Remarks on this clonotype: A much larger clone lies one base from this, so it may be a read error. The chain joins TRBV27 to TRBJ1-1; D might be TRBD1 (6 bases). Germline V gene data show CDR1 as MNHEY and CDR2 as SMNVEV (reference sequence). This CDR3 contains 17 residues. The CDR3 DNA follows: TGTGCCGTCCAACGTACAGGGACAAGCCTACAGGACACTGAAGCTTCCTTT. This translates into CAVQRTGTSLQDTEASF.

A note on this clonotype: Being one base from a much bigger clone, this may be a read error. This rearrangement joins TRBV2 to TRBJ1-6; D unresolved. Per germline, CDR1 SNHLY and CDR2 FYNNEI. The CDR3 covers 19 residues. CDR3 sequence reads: CASGEYEGGMSSYNSPLHF. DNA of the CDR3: TGTGCCAGCGGTGAATATGAGGGCGGAATGAGCTCCTATAATTCACCCCTCCACTTT. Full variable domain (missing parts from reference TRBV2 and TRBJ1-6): EPEVTQTPSHQVTQMGQEVILRCVPISNHLYFYWYRQILGQKVEFLVSFYNNEISEKSEIFDDQFSVERPDGSNFTLKIRSTKLEDSAMYFCASGEYEGGMSSYNSPLHFGNGTRLTVT.

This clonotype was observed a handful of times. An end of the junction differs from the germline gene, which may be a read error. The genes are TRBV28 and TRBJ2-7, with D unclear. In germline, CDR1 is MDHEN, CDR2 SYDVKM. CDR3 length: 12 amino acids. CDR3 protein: CASSLTIGPQGF. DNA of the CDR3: TGTGCCAGCAGTTTAACCATAGGACCGCAAGGGTTC.

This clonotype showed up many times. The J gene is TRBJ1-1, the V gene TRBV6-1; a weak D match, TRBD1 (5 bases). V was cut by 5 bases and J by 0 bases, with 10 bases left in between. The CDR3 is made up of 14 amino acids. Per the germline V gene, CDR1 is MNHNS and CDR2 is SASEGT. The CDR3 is CASSLRQMNTEAFF. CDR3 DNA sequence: TGTGCCAGCAGTCTAAGACAGATGAACACTGAAGCTTTCTTT.

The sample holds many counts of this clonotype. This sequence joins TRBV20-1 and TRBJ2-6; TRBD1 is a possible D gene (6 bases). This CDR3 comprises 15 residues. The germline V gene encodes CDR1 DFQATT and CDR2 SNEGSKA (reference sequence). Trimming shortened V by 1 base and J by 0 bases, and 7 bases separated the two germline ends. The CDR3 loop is CSARATGSGANVLTF. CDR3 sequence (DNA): TGCAGTGCTAGAGCGACAGGCTCTGGGGCCAACGTCCTGACTTTC.

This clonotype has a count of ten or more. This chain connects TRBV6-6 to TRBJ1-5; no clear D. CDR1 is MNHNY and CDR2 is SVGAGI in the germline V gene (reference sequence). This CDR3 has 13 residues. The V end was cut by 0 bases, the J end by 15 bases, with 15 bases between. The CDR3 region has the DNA TGTGCCAGCAGTTACTCAGCGCCCACCGAGCGGCATTTT. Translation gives CASSYSAPTERHF.

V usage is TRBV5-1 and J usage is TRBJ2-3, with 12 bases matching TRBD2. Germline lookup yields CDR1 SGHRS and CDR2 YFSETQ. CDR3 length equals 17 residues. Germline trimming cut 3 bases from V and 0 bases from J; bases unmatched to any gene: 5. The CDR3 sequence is CASSSSGTSGSTDTQYF. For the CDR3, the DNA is TGCGCCAGCAGCTCCTCAGGGACTAGCGGGAGCACAGATACGCAGTATTTT. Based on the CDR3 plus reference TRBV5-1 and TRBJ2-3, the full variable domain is KAGVTQTPRYLIKTRGQQVTLSCSPISGHRSVSWYQQTPGQGLQFLFEYFSETQRNKGNFPGRFSGRQFSNSRSEMNVSTLELGDSALYLCASSSSGTSGSTDTQYFGPGTRLTVL.

CDR3 sequence reads: CASSQVGVGAEAFF. For the CDR3, the DNA is TGTGCCAGCAGCCAAGTTGGGGTGGGGGCTGAAGCTTTCTTT. The chain joins TRBV14 to TRBJ1-1; maybe TRBD1 (5 bases). The CDR3 extends over 14 amino acids. The germline CDR1 and CDR2 sequences are SGHDN and FVKESK. V gave up 1 base and J gave up 6 bases, with 12 bases separating them. Supplemented by reference TRBV14 and TRBJ1-1, the full variable domain reads EAGVTQFPSHSVIEKGQTVTLRCDPISGHDNLYWYRRVMGKEIKFLLHFVKESKQDESGMPNNRFLAERTGGTYSTLKVQPAELEDSGVYFCASSQVGVGAEAFFGQGTRLTVV.